These 9 T cell receptor beta chains originate from one sample sequenced in a study of T-cell reconstitution after alpha-beta-depleted transplantation in children (dated by TCRdb to the mid-2010s). To prepare the library, PCR was applied. Instrument on record: Illumina HiSeq 2500. Molecular barcoding was employed in the preparation of TCR libraries, with unique molecular identifiers being used to normalize TCRbeta repertoire quantification. TCRdb reprocessed the public reads (quality trimming at Q25 with fastp, clone calling with MiXCR) and kept in-frame beta chains. Every entry covers one CDR3 protein and lists the most common genes and DNA from its rows. A total of approximately 500,000 distinct CDR3 sequences appear in this sample, 27% of them only once. Clones ranked in the top ten supply under 45% of the sample. The treatment or condition label, as the study defines it: allogeneic hematopoietic cell transplantation with graft depleted of TCRalphabeta T cells and CD19 B cells.

The input for sequencing was PBMCs, taken before TCRalphabeta/CD19-depleted stem cell transplant. The receptors were sampled from a boy under two years old with Wiskott-Aldrich syndrome, due to receive a stem cell transplant.

The rearrangement links TRBV5-4 to TRBJ2-3, with 8 bases aligning to TRBD2. Germline V gene sequence: CDR1 SGHNT, CDR2 YYREEE (reference sequence). The CDR3 runs 15 residues. Germline trimming cut 1 base from V and 1 base from J; bases unmatched to any gene: 2. The CDR3 region is CASSLSGSGTDTQYF. The CDR3 region has the DNA TGTGCCAGCAGCTTGAGCGGGAGTGGCACAGATACGCAGTATTTT.

This clonotype has a handful of counts. The V gene is TRBV5-6, the J gene TRBJ2-1; 7 nucleotides align to TRBD1. The CDR3 consists of 16 residues. Germline CDR1 and CDR2: SGHDT and YYEEEE. V dropped 4 bases and J dropped 6; count of bases not matched to a gene: 13. CDR3 DNA sequence: TGTGCCAGCAGCCCCGGAGCAGGGGGTTACGGCAATGAGCAGTTCTTC. It is translated as CASSPGAGGYGNEQFF.

V and J are TRBV12-3 or TRBV12-4 and TRBJ2-1, with a weak D call TRBD1 (6 bases). V lost 3 bases, J lost 7 bases, and 16 bases lay in between. The CDR3 is 15 residues long. Here the CDR3 DNA reads TGTGCCAGCAGTTTTGGGCAGGGGTTGGGGAATGAGCAGTTCTTC. It codes for CASSFGQGLGNEQFF.

This clonotype showed up just a few times. The DNA for the CDR3 is TGCAGTGCTAGTCCCCCGGGACAGCCGAATGAAAAACTGTTTTTT. This translates into CSASPPGQPNEKLFF. The chain employs TRBV20-1 and TRBJ1-4; 7 nucleotides match TRBD1. After removal of 3 bases from V and 5 bases from J, the junction contained 9 bases not matched to a gene. Germline loops: CDR1 DFQATT, CDR2 SNEGSKA (reference sequence). This CDR3 has 15 residues.

The chain combines TRBV19 with TRBJ2-7; D unresolved. This CDR3 region has 15 residues. Between the trimmed V and J ends, which lost 3 bases and 2 bases, there was a span of 14 bases. Germline-derived CDR1 and CDR2 are LNHDA and SQIVND (reference sequence). The CDR3 sequence: CASSISRTATYEQYF. The CDR3 region has the DNA TGTGCCAGTAGTATTTCTCGAACAGCTACCTACGAGCAGTACTTC. Looking up the rest from reference TRBV19 and TRBJ2-7 gives the full variable domain: DGGITQSPKYLFRKEGQNVTLSCEQNLNHDAMYWYRQDPGQGLRLIYYSQIVNDFQKGDIAEGYSVSREKKESFPLTVTSAQKNPTAFYLCASSISRTATYEQYFGPGTRLTVT.

The sample holds a few counts of this clonotype. One junction end does not reproduce the germline sequence, and a read error may be involved. The rearrangement uses TRBV27 and TRBJ2-7; 7 bases align to TRBD1. CDR3 length: 15 amino acids. Germline V gene lookup returns CDR1 MNHEY and CDR2 SMNVEV (reference sequence). The CDR3: CSSSPWGTATYEQYF. The CDR3, as DNA: TGTTCCAGCAGTCCCTGGGGGACAGCCACCTACGAGCAGTACTTC.

This clonotype was counted a few times. The V and J genes are TRBV5-1 and TRBJ1-1; D may be TRBD1 (5 bases). V lost 4 bases and J lost 5, with 18 bases in between. Germline assignment: CDR1 SGHRS and CDR2 YFSETQ. The CDR3 length is 15 residues. The CDR3, as DNA: TGCGCCAGCAGCGGGAGGGCCGGGGGTATGACTGAAGCTTTCTTT. Translated, it gives CASSGRAGGMTEAFF.

This chain joins TRBV5-1 and TRBJ2-3; 11 bases line up with TRBD2. Germline V gives CDR1 SGHRS, CDR2 YFSETQ. The CDR3 spans 17 residues. J lost 0 bases, V lost 4 bases, and 7 bases had no gene match. The CDR3 DNA reads TGCGCCAGCAGCACGATGACTAGCGGGACTAGCACAGATACGCAGTATTTT. Translating it yields CASSTMTSGTSTDTQYF.

J is TRBJ2-7 and V is TRBV20-1; D remains unclear. Germline V CDR1 and CDR2: DFQATT, SNEGSKA (reference sequence). The CDR3 runs to 13 residues. With 0 bases removed from V and 2 bases from J, the gap between germline ends came to 8 bases. This CDR3 reads CSARDPAAYEQYF. For the CDR3, the DNA is TGCAGTGCTAGAGATCCCGCAGCCTACGAGCAGTACTTC.